The rows below give T cell receptor beta chains drawn from one sample of a study of molecular identifiers for immune sequencing clone quantification. TCRdb fed the PCR reads into MiXCR, producing one record per CDR3 protein. The repertoire holds approximately 97,000 distinct CDR3 sequences, with approximately 24% as singletons. Sequencing was carried out using naive CD8+ T cells from blood, with Jurkat cell RNA spiked in. These receptor sequences come from a human donor in good health. Some libraries in this study had Jurkat cell RNA spiked in. Both conserved end residues are part of each CDR3. The D gene is left open where the match is weak. Some rows have no size entry. The others give once, few or many, or a class for an expanded clone.

TRBJ2-3 NA TRBD2 TRBV7-9 TGTGCCAGCAGCGGGGGGCGGGGGGGCCGTACAGATACGCAGTATTTT CASSGGRGGRTDTQYF
TRBJ2-3 many NA TRBV7-9 TGTGCCAGCAGCGGGAGGCAGGGGCTGACAGATACGCAGTATTTT CASSGRQGLTDTQYF
TRBJ2-7 many TRBD2 TRBV14 TGTGCCAGCAGCCAAGATCCGGGACTAGCGGGGGGGAAGTACTTC CASSQDPGLAGGKYF
TRBJ2-7 many NA TRBV5-1 TGCGCCAGCAGCTTGGCGGGCAGCCACGAGCAGTACTTC CASSLAGSHEQYF
TRBJ2-3 many TRBD1 TRBV7-9 TGTGCCAGCAGCTCGTCTGAGGGGGCTAAAGATACGCAGTATTTT CASSSSEGAKDTQYF
TRBJ1-2 many NA TRBV6-2/TRBV6-3 TGTGCCAGCAGTTACGACTATGGCTACACCTTC CASSYDYGYTF
TRBJ2-4 many NA TRBV18 TGTGCCAGCTCACCAAGCCCCGGTGACATTCAGTACTTC CASSPSPGDIQYF
TRBJ2-3 many TRBD2 TRBV28 TGTGCCAGCAGTTTTTCCGCTGGCGGGAGTGGGCCCGATACGCAGTATTTT CASSFSAGGSGPDTQYF
TRBJ2-7 many TRBD1 TRBV5-5 TGTGCCAGCATTCTCGGGACAGGGCTGGACGAGCAGTACTTC CASILGTGLDEQYF
TRBJ1-4 few TRBD1 TRBV11-2 TGTGCCAGCAGCCCGGGAGGGGGCGAAGATCGCGGCGGAAAACTGTTTTTT CASSPGGGEDRGGKLFF
TRBJ2-5 many NA TRBV7-9 TGTGCCAGCAGCTCAGGGGCGCCAGCGTACCAAGAGACCCAGTACTTC CASSSGAPAYQETQYF
TRBJ1-3 many NA TRBV9 TGTGCCAGCAGCGTAGGCTGGACAGACTCTGGAAACACCATATATTTT CASSVGWTDSGNTIYF
TRBJ1-1 many NA TRBV12-3/TRBV12-4 TGTGCCAGCCGACTCAGGGCCCCAGGGGCTTTCTTT CASRLRAPGAFF
TRBJ2-7 many NA TRBV20-1 TGCAGTGCTAGAGGCAGGAGCTCCTACGAGCAGTACTTC CSARGRSSYEQYF
TRBJ1-4 many TRBD1 TRBV3-1 TGTGCCAGCAGCCAAGGGGACAGCCTGGCAACTAATGAAAAACTGTTTTTT CASSQGDSLATNEKLFF
TRBJ2-7 many NA TRBV7-9 TGTGCCAGCAGCTTAAGCGCCGGACAGACCTACGAGCAGTACTTC CASSLSAGQTYEQYF
TRBJ2-1 many TRBD2 TRBV2 TGTGCCAGCGGCCTGACTAGCGGACCTTACAATGAGCAGTTCTTC CASGLTSGPYNEQFF
TRBJ2-7 NA TRBD1 TRBV4-2 TGTGCCAGCAGCCCCATGACCGGGACAGGGGGGTCCTACGAGCAGTACTTC CASSPMTGTGGSYEQYF
TRBJ2-5 NA TRBD2 TRBV27 TGTACCAGCAGTACCGGGACTAACGGAGCACAAGAGACCCAGTACTTC CTSSTGTNGAQETQYF
TRBJ1-2 many NA TRBV29-1 TGCAGCGTTGAAATTCACACCCGTCTCACCTTC CSVEIHTRLTF
TRBJ2-3 many NA TRBV29-1 TGCAGCGTTGACCCTGAAGCGGCAGATACGCAGTATTTT CSVDPEAADTQYF
TRBJ2-3 many TRBD2 TRBV4-1 TGCGCCAGCAGCCAAGACCCCAGTACTAGCGGGGGCACAGATACGCAGTATTTT CASSQDPSTSGGTDTQYF
TRBJ2-3 many TRBD2 TRBV11-2 TGTGCCAGCAGGCGGACTAGCGGGTTAGCAGATACGCAGTATTTT CASRRTSGLADTQYF
TRBJ2-3 many NA TRBV12-3/TRBV12-4 TGTGCCAGCACCGCCGACACAGCGGTAGATACGCAGTATTTT CASTADTAVDTQYF
TRBJ2-7 NA NA TRBV2 TGTGCCAGCAGTGATGGGCGGGTCTCCTACGGGCAGTACTTC CASSDGRVSYGQYF
TRBJ2-3 NA TRBD2 TRBV6-5 TGTGCCAGCAGCCCGGGACTAGCGGGGGGGAAATCAGATACGCAGTATTTT CASSPGLAGGKSDTQYF
TRBJ2-3 medium-sized NA TRBV5-1 TGCGCCAGCAGCACAGCCACGGGACGGCTGTACACAGATACGCAGTATTTT CASSTATGRLYTDTQYF